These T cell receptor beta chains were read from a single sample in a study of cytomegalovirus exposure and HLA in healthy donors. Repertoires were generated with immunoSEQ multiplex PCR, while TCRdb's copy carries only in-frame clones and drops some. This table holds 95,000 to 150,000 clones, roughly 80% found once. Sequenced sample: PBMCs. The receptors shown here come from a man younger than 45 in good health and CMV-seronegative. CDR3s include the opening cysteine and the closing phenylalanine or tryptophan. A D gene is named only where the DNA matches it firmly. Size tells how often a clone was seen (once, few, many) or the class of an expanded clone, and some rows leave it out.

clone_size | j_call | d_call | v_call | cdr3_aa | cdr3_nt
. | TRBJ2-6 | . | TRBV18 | CASSPAGANGLTF | TGTGCCAGCTCACCGGCGGGGGCCAACGGCCTGACTTTC
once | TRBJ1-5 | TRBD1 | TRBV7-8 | CASSPRGTGFSNQPQHF | TGTGCCAGCAGCCCCAGAGGGACAGGGTTTAGCAATCAGCCCCAGCATTTT
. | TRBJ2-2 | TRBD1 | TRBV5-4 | CASRAGGPTNTGELFF | TGTGCCAGCAGGGCAGGGGGCCCCACCAACACCGGGGAGCTGTTTTTT
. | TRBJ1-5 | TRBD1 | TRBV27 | CASSWDRDQPQHF | TGTGCCAGCAGTTGGGACAGGGATCAGCCCCAGCATTTT
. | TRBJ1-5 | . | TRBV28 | CASSLIGGNQPQHF | TGTGCCAGCAGTTTAATAGGGGGCAATCAGCCCCAGCATTTT
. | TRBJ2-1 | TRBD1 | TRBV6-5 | CASSPWTGNQGEQFF | TGTGCCAGCAGTCCTTGGACAGGAAATCAGGGTGAGCAGTTCTTC
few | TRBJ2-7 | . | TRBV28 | CASSLPRENPFEQYF | TGTGCCAGCAGTTTACCTAGGGAGAATCCCTTCGAGCAGTACTTC
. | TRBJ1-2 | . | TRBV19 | CASSTDVDYGYTF | TGTGCCAGTAGTACAGACGTTGACTATGGCTACACCTTC
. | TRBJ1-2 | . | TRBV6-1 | CASSPGGLLYGYTF | TGTGCCAGCAGTCCCGGAGGCCTCCTTTATGGCTACACCTTC
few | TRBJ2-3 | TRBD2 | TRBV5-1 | CASSWGGLAGGTDTQYF | TGCGCCAGCAGCTGGGGCGGACTAGCGGGGGGAACAGATACGCAGTATTTT
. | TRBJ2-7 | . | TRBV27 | CASSSRLEQYF | TGTGCCAGCAGTTCCCGCCTCGAGCAGTACTTC
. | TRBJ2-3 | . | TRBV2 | CASSLEGSSTDTQYF | TGTGCCAGCAGTCTGGAGGGGTCCAGCACAGATACGCAGTATTTT
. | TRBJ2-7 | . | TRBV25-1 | CASSDRRDGTYEQYF | TGTGCCAGCAGTGACCGGAGGGACGGAACCTACGAGCAGTACTTC
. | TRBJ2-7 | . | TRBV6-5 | CASSYSGPGSYEQYF | TGTGCCAGCAGTTACTCTGGTCCAGGATCCTACGAGCAGTACTTC
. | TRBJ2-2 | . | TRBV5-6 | CASSFLGPAGELFF | TGTGCCAGCAGCTTTTTGGGGCCGGCCGGGGAGCTGTTTTTT
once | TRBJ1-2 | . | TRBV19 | CASSPPGRVSHGYTF | TGTGCCAGTAGTCCCCCGGGCAGGGTCAGCCATGGCTACACCTTC
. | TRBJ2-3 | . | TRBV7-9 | CAGSPGGAGTDTQYF | TGTGCCGGCAGCCCCGGAGGGGCCGGCACAGATACGCAGTATTTT
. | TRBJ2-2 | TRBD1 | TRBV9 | CASRGTAGELFF | TGTGCCAGCAGGGGGACAGCCGGGGAGCTGTTTTTT
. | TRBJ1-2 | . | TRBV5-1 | CASSSLPGVDYGYTF | TGCGCCAGCAGCTCACTACCGGGAGTGGACTATGGCTACACCTTC
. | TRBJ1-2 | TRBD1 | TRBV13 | CASSDTGGGYGYGYTF | TGTGCCAGCAGTGATACAGGGGGCGGGTATGGTTATGGCTACACCTTC
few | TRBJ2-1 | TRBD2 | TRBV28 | CASSPRLAVLDEQFF | TGTGCCAGCAGTCCCCGACTAGCGGTTTTGGATGAGCAGTTCTTC
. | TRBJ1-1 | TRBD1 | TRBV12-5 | CASGRQGATEAFF | TGTGCTAGTGGTCGTCAGGGGGCCACTGAAGCTTTCTTT
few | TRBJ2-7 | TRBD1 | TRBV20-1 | CSARQGVGQYF | TGCAGTGCGAGACAGGGGGTAGGGCAGTACTTC
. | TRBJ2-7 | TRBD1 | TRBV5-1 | CASSPGTGIEQGEQYF | TGCGCCAGCAGCCCGGGGACAGGGATAGAGCAAGGCGAGCAGTACTTC
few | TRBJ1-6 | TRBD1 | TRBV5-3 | CASGQVGNSPLHF | TGTGCCAGCGGACAGGTAGGCAATTCACCCCTCCACTTT
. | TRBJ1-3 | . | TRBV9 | CASSGLVGSGNTIYF | TGTGCCAGCAGCGGCCTAGTAGGATCTGGAAACACCATATATTTT
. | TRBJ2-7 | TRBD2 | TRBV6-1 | CASRTGLAWNEQYF | TGTGCCAGCAGAACCGGACTAGCGTGGAACGAGCAGTACTTC
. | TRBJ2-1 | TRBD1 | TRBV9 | CASSVRQGAGNEQFF | TGTGCCAGCAGCGTCCGACAGGGGGCTGGCAATGAGCAGTTCTTC
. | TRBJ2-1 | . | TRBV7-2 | CASSRPGRRGKNEQFF | TGTGCCAGCAGCCGACCGGGGAGACGGGGAAAAAATGAGCAGTTCTTC
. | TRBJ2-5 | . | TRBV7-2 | CASSLMKGQETQYF | TGTGCCAGCAGCTTAATGAAGGGGCAAGAGACCCAGTACTTC
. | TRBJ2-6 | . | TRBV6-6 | CASSYTTGPGANVLTF | TGTGCCAGCAGTTACACCACAGGGCCTGGGGCCAACGTCCTGACTTTC
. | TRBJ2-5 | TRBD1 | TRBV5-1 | CASSFVTGNQETQYF | TGCGCCAGCAGCTTTGTGACAGGGAACCAAGAGACCCAGTACTTC
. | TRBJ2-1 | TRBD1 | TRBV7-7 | CASSFGQGDEQFF | TGTGCCAGCAGCTTTGGACAGGGGGACGAGCAGTTCTTC
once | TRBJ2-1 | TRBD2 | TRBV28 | CASLSGGNEQFF | TGTGCCAGCCTCTCGGGAGGCAATGAGCAGTTCTTC
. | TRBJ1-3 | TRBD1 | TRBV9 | CASSVLQGGDGNTIYF | TGTGCCAGCAGCGTCCTACAGGGGGGAGATGGAAACACCATATATTTT
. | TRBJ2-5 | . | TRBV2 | CASSESLEAGQTQYF | TGTGCCAGCAGCGAATCATTGGAAGCAGGGCAGACCCAGTACTTC
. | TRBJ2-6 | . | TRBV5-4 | CASSAEQGSGANVLTF | TGTGCCAGCAGCGCCGAACAGGGCTCCGGGGCCAACGTCCTGACTTTC
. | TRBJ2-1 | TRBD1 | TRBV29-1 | CSVGPLGQQQFF | TGCAGCGTTGGGCCCCTGGGACAGCAACAGTTCTTC
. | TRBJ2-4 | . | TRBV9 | CASSPDRSRDIQYF | TGTGCCAGCAGCCCCGACAGGAGTAGGGACATTCAGTACTTC
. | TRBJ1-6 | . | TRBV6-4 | CASSEEGQVNVCSPLHF | TGTGCCAGCAGTGAAGAGGGTCAGGTCAACGTATGTTCACCCCTCCACTTT
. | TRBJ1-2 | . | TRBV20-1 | CSVKTVYGYTF | TGCAGTGTTAAGACAGTCTATGGCTACACCTTC
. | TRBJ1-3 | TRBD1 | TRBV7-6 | CASSFFTGGSSGNTIYF | TGTGCCAGCAGCTTTTTTACAGGGGGCAGTTCTGGAAACACCATATATTTT
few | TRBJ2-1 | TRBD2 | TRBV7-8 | CASSLSVAGGYNEQFF | TGTGCCAGCAGCTTATCGGTTGCGGGGGGCTACAATGAGCAGTTCTTC
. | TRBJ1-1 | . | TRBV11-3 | CASSAGGAGNTEAFF | TGTGCCAGCAGCGCGGGGGGAGCGGGGAACACTGAAGCTTTCTTT
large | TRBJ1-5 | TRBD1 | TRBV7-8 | CASSLGTGSNQPQHF | TGTGCCAGCAGCTTAGGGACAGGGAGCAATCAGCCCCAGCATTTT
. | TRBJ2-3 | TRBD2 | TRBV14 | CASSRPGLAGGRTDTQYF | TGTGCCAGCAGCCGGCCCGGACTAGCGGGGGGTCGCACAGATACGCAGTATTTT
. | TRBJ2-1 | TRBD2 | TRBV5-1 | CASSLGLAGRVNEQFF | TGCGCCAGCAGCTTGGGACTAGCGGGGCGAGTAAATGAGCAGTTCTTC
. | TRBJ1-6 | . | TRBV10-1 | CASSESSENSPLHF | TGCGCCAGCAGTGAGTCATCGGAGAATTCACCCCTCCACTTT
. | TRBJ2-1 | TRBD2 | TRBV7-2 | CASSPIGVAGGRSYNEQFF | TGTGCCAGCAGCCCAATCGGTGTAGCGGGGGGCCGCTCCTACAATGAGCAGTTCTTC
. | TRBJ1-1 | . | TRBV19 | CASSIAGGETEAFF | TGTGCCAGTAGTATTGCGGGGGGAGAGACTGAAGCTTTCTTT
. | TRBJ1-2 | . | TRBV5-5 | CASSLDRSYTF | TGTGCCAGCAGCTTGGACAGGAGCTACACCTTC